The rows below give T cell receptor beta chains drawn from one sample of a study of T-cell reconstitution after alpha-beta-depleted transplantation in children. Each CDR3 protein is one row after TCRdb ran MiXCR on the PCR reads. The sample consists of hundreds of thousands of distinct CDR3 sequences, around 13% of them appearing once. The sequenced sample was PBMCs, mostly from graft donor cells, obtained 360 days after TCRalphabeta/CD19-depleted stem cell transplant. The receptors stem from a male patient between 5 and 17 years old who had a stem cell transplant for acute myeloid leukemia, so the T cells may come from the graft donor. Both conserved end residues are part of each CDR3. The order of the fields is D gene, V gene, clone size, J gene, CDR3 DNA, CDR3 protein. D genes are given only for firm matches. Clone sizes are given selectively: once, few, many, or a class where the clone is expanded.

>.|TRBV24-1|few|TRBJ1-3
TGTGCCACCAGTGATTCAGTCCGCTCTGGAAACACCATATATTTT
CATSDSVRSGNTIYF
>.|TRBV29-1|few|TRBJ1-6
TGCAGCGTTCACTTTGGGGGGCCTAGTTCACCCCTCCACTTT
CSVHFGGPSSPLHF
>.|TRBV18|many|TRBJ2-5
TGTGCCAGCTCACCACTCAGGCCGGAGACCCAGTACTTC
CASSPLRPETQYF
>.|TRBV3-1|many|TRBJ2-3
TGTGCCAGCAGCCGGGGGGGCCTGAATACGCAGTATTTT
CASSRGGLNTQYF
>TRBD2|TRBV20-1|many|TRBJ2-1
TGCAGTGCTAGACGATTCGGACTAGCGACACAGCAGTTCTTC
CSARRFGLATQQFF
>TRBD2|TRBV15|few|TRBJ2-5
TGTGCCACCAGCAGCCGGGACTATAAAGAGACCCAGTACTTC
CATSSRDYKETQYF
>.|TRBV28|.|TRBJ1-4
TGTGCCAGCAGTTTTGGCTCCCGGGACGGAAGTAATGAAAAACTGTTTTTT
CASSFGSRDGSNEKLFF
>TRBD2|TRBV9|.|TRBJ2-1
TGTGCCAGCAGCGTACTAGCGGGTGGGGATGAGCAGTTCTTC
CASSVLAGGDEQFF
>TRBD2|TRBV2|.|TRBJ2-1
TGTACCTTCTGTTTTGGTAGCGGGAGAGATTTTGATTGCAATGAGCAGTTCTTC
CTFCFGSGRDFDCNEQFF
>.|TRBV12-3/TRBV12-4|many|TRBJ2-1
TGTGCCAGCAGTTTAGTTACTGGACTCCCTGAGCAGTTCTTC
CASSLVTGLPEQFF
>.|TRBV7-2|few|TRBJ2-5
TGTGCCAGCAGGCTAGGGGGGAGCGGGGCCCAAGAGACCCAGTACTTC
CASRLGGSGAQETQYF
>TRBD2|TRBV7-9|.|TRBJ2-1
TGTGCCAGCAGAGGCGGGAGCACCTACAATGAGCAGTTCTTC
CASRGGSTYNEQFF
>TRBD2|TRBV3-1|many|TRBJ2-1
TGTGCCAGCAGCCAAGATCCCCGGACTAGCGGGAGGGGCAATGAGCAGTTCTTC
CASSQDPRTSGRGNEQFF
>.|TRBV5-4|.|TRBJ2-2
TGTGCCAGCAGCTTCGGGGGACTCACCGGGGAGCTGTTTTTT
CASSFGGLTGELFF
>TRBD1|TRBV29-1|few|TRBJ1-5
TGCAGCGTCGTGACAGGGGGGAGCAATCAGCCCCAGCATTTT
CSVVTGGSNQPQHF
>TRBD2|TRBV6-2/TRBV6-3|.|TRBJ2-1
TGTGCCGCTAGTAGGCTAGCGGGAACGTACAATGAGCAGTTCTTC
CAASRLAGTYNEQFF
>.|TRBV29-1|few|TRBJ1-2
TGCAGCGTTGAAACCGGCTACACCTTC
CSVETGYTF
>.|TRBV7-6|.|TRBJ2-1
TGTGCCAGCAGCTTAAAGGCCCCAGGACCCTTCTACAATGAGCAGTTCTTC
CASSLKAPGPFYNEQFF
>TRBD1|TRBV25-1|few|TRBJ1-3
TGTGCCAGCAGTGCCGGGACAGACTCTGGAAACACCATATATTTT
CASSAGTDSGNTIYF
>.|TRBV4-3|.|TRBJ2-1
TGCGCCAGCAGCCAAGATAATTTCGGGAGAGGGAAGAATGAGCAGTTCTTC
CASSQDNFGRGKNEQFF
>.|TRBV16|few|TRBJ2-7
TGTGCCAGCAGCCCTTTCCGGGCCTCATACTTCTACGAGCAGTACTTC
CASSPFRASYFYEQYF
>.|TRBV7-6|few|TRBJ1-5
TGTGCCAGCAGCTTAGTGGCAGACAATAATCAGCCCCAGCATTTT
CASSLVADNNQPQHF
>TRBD1|TRBV7-2|few|TRBJ1-1
TGTGCCAGCAGCTCCTACAGGGGATTCACTGAAGCTTTCTTT
CASSSYRGFTEAFF
>TRBD2|TRBV20-1|many|TRBJ2-1
TGCAGTGCTAGAGATGCGGCTAGCGGAAGAAATGAGCAGTTCTTC
CSARDAASGRNEQFF
>.|TRBV18|.|TRBJ2-3
TGTGCCAGCTCACCCGGCGCGTCTAGCACAGATACGCAGTATTTT
CASSPGASSTDTQYF
>TRBD1|TRBV5-1|few|TRBJ1-5
TGCGCCAGCAGCTACGGACAGGGGAAGGAGGAGCCCCAGCATTTT
CASSYGQGKEEPQHF
>.|TRBV12-3/TRBV12-4|many|TRBJ2-7
TGTGCCAGCAGTTTGATCTCTAGCGGAGGGGGCGAGCAGTACTTC
CASSLISSGGGEQYF
>TRBD1|TRBV28|few|TRBJ2-2
TGTGCCAGCAGGGGTCCGGGACAGACGACCGGGGAGCTGTTTTTT
CASRGPGQTTGELFF
>TRBD2|TRBV20-1|.|TRBJ2-5
TGCAGTGCGCCAAAGGCGGGACTAGCGGTCCAAGAGACCCAGTACTTC
CSAPKAGLAVQETQYF
>TRBD2|TRBV20-1|.|TRBJ2-7
TGCAGTGCTTCCGTTTTGGTAGCGGGAGGGCCGGGGGAGCAGTACTTC
CSASVLVAGGPGEQYF
>TRBD2|TRBV7-2|many|TRBJ2-2
TGTGCCAGCAGCCCCGGGACTAGCGCATCCAGGGAGCTGTTTTTT
CASSPGTSASRELFF
>.|TRBV25-1|few|TRBJ2-6
TGTGCCTCACTGCCCTCTGGGGCCAACGTCCTGACTTTC
CASLPSGANVLTF
>TRBD2|TRBV7-9|few|TRBJ2-7
TGTGCCAGCAGCTTGAGGCCGAGCGGGAGAAGGGACGAGCAGTACTTC
CASSLRPSGRRDEQYF
>TRBD2|TRBV12-3/TRBV12-4|many|TRBJ2-7
TGTGCCAGCACCCGAGGCACGGGGGGGAAAGACGAGCAGTACTTC
CASTRGTGGKDEQYF